Described below is a single TCR beta chain sequence and its context. Its antigen remains unknown. The data were taken from a study of T cell repertoires in cytomegalovirus infection. Study overall: Indicated by public TCR beta signatures were CMV infection and matching HLA type. Study results and limitations: The study found HLA-C-restricted CMV-specific TCR beta clonotypes dominating the ex vivo response. Frequencies of public TCR beta families were cumulated, and this identified carriers of CMV plus the relevant HLA.

A single record per CDR3 protein comes from TCRdb applying MiXCR to the reads. The sample consists of 680,000 or so distinct CDR3 sequences, about a third of them appearing once. J gave up 4 bases and V 4 bases, and 8 bases lay outside the gene matches. CDR3 length equals 15 residues. The germline CDR1 and CDR2 sequences are PRHDT and FYEKMQ (reference sequence). The sequence was collected from a human donor in good health (CMV status not recorded). Some clones in this sample may be carry-over from other donors' samples. The chain uses TRBV13 and TRBJ1-1; 8 nucleotides line up with TRBD1. The sequenced material came from PBMCs. CDR3 sequence: CASSSWTGQGTEAFF. CDR3 DNA sequence: TGTGCCAGCAGCTCCTGGACAGGGCAAGGCACTGAAGCTTTCTTT.